This T cell receptor beta chain was recovered during a study of control samples from healthy donors and cancer patients. Produced via immunoSEQ multiplex PCR; TCRdb's table is partial and in-frame only. The table lists fewer than 200,000 clones, roughly 94% of them singletons. V was pared by 0 bases and J by 4 bases, with 12 bases between. Germline V gene data show CDR1 as SGHTA and CDR2 as FQGNSA. This CDR3 is built from 15 residues. The specimen was PBMCs. This receptor was obtained from a man between 60 and 75 years old with colorectal cancer. The chain employs TRBV7-2 and TRBJ1-2; the D is unclear. The CDR3 bases are TGTGCCAGCAGCTTAGCGCGAGGGCTCAGCTATGGCTACACCTTC. Protein product: CASSLARGLSYGYTF.